This T cell receptor (delta chain) was retrieved from a study of delta chains in infants with herpesvirus infections (dated by TCRdb to 2021 to 2023). About the study as a whole: The study prospectively followed a Ugandan infant birth cohort from birth to characterize gammadelta T cell responses to primary cytomegalovirus (CMV) infection. A public fetal Vdelta1/Vgamma8 gammadelta TCR clonotype was searched for in infants infected with CMV after birth. From PBMC, gammadelta TCRs were sequenced for under 20 CMV-infected infants (one congenitally infected) and about eight CMV-uninfected infants who had sufficient sample available. Infant blood samples fell into approximate age groups of 1.5, 4, 8 and 12 months. Previously published Belgian fetal and cord blood gammadelta TCR data were included only for comparison and were not generated in this cohort. Summary of the overall study and its limitations: Of around 18 CMV-infected infants, 4 carried the public Vdelta1 clonotype: the congenitally infected infant plus three who were infected postnatally before 120 days of age. The frequency of the public clonotype among Vdelta1 cells appeared to be inversely correlated with age at infection and fell quickly, apparently not lasting beyond roughly nine weeks. Presence of the public clonotype at levels below the detection limit might still occur in CMV-uninfected infants. A small sample size and the lack of race- or environment-matched controls were noted by the authors, because CMV is acquired by nearly all Ugandans before adulthood. Detection of the public clonotype was limited to the first time point after infection, and the public clonotype was not found in uninfected infants or in infants infected after 120 days.

Based on its abundance in the sample, this clone is large (0.1 to 1%). Its antigen target is currently unknown. No qualities accompany the bases; no much larger clone lies one base away. Other DNA sequences in the sample encode the same CDR3. Libraries were prepared through RT-PCR. To generate TCR cDNA, PBMC RNA underwent reverse transcription with SuperScript II using gamma-chain- and delta-chain-specific primers. cDNA was purified with AMPure XP beads, amplified, and indexed with Illumina adapters using the Nextera XT Index Kit. Sequencing of gammadelta TCR libraries was carried out on an Illumina MiSeq using a V2 300-cycle kit. Per the original workflow: Using MiXCR v2.1.12, CDR3 sequences were assembled, and reads were mapped onto D, J and V genes obtained from GenBank. Repertoire analyses of the CDR3 clonotypes were performed with VDJtools v1.2.1. For TCRdb, the public reads were processed anew by CATT, and duplicate DNA sequences were folded into one row. TCRdb's processing, not the study's, gives the V and J calls here. The sample table shows under 800 delta-chain clones, and roughly 16% are seen once. Around 9.5% of the sample lies in the top ten.

Pregnant women getting prenatal care were recruited in Kampala, Uganda, and their infants were enrolled; maternal HIV status had to be documented. Weekly visits were made to families, and infant clinical information, oral swabs and peripheral blood were collected beginning at 6 weeks of age and every 4 months thereafter. Blood was drawn into heparin tubes, and PBMC were separated by Ficoll-Paque density gradient centrifugation and then cryopreserved. CDR3 length: 16 amino acids, cysteine to phenylalanine. Of the read, only the CDR3 DNA is kept; its 48 bases are in frame from base 1. As encoded in the germline V gene, CDR1 is TSWWSYY while CDR2 is QGS. V is cut back by 5 bases and J by 5 bases, with 10 bases in the junction unmatched.

Sequenced here: peripheral blood, sampled at time point 1 of longitudinal follow-up. The clonotype was recovered from a human donor who was a Ugandan infant, either HIV-exposed or HIV-unexposed (not recorded which). Recombination linked TRDV1 to TRDJ1; TRDD3 lines up with 11 middle nucleotides. The DNA reads as follows: TGTGCTCTTGGGACGCCTGCTGACTGGGGGATAGATAAACTCATCTTT. Its amino acids are CALGTPADWGIDKLIF.